These 14 T cell receptor beta chains were all obtained from the same sample, sequenced in a study of blood T cell repertoires in COVID-19. The repertoire was sequenced with immunoSEQ multiplex PCR; TCRdb's copy has only in-frame clones and lacks some. Here the sample spans approximately 340,000 clones, around 90% being singletons. The sample taken for sequencing was peripheral blood. The receptor source for this set is a man aged 25 to 40 with COVID-19, enrolled during active disease.

The chain uses TRBV7-9 and TRBJ2-7; possible D gene TRBD2, 6 bases. Germline values: CDR1 SEHNR, CDR2 FQNEAQ (reference sequence). With 1 base removed from V and 4 bases from J, the gap between germline ends came to 11 bases. The CDR3 sequence is 14 residues long. Written as DNA, the CDR3 is TGTGCCAGCAGCTTAGGGACGGGGAGGTACGAGCAGTACTTC. Its protein product is CASSLGTGRYEQYF.

This chain joins TRBV13 and TRBJ1-2, with a weak D call TRBD1 (6 bases). The V and J ends lost 2 bases and 4 bases respectively, with 8 bases between them. The germline CDR1 and CDR2 sequences are PRHDT and FYEKMQ (reference sequence). The CDR3 has 13 residues. The CDR3 DNA follows: TGTGCCAGCAGCTTACCCAGGGGCTATGGCTACACCTTC. Amino acids: CASSLPRGYGYTF.

V is TRBV12-5 and J is TRBJ1-6; D gene unclear. CDR1 is LGHNT, CDR2 FRNRAP, per germline. Trimming took 7 bases from V and 1 from J, leaving 17 bases between them. This CDR3 has 17 amino acids. The CDR3 here is CASAPTGRISYNSPLHF. CDR3 coding DNA: TGTGCTAGTGCCCCGACGGGGAGGATATCCTATAATTCACCCCTCCACTTT.

J is TRBJ2-5 and V is TRBV21-1; TRBD1, the table's D call, lacks a check against the DNA. TRBV21-1 is a pseudogene. The CDR3 is 15 amino acids. The CDR3 here is CASSENRQPQETQYF. CDR3 coding DNA: TGTGCCAGCAGCGAGAATAGACAGCCCCAAGAGACCCAGTACTTC.

The chain carries TRBV6-5 and TRBJ1-4; possible D gene TRBD1, 5 bases. The ends were cut back, 5 bases at V and 5 bases at J, with 15 bases in the middle. Germline loops: CDR1 MNHEY, CDR2 SVGAGI. CDR3 length: 15 amino acids. CDR3 protein: CASSNPTAGNEKLFF. In DNA form, the CDR3 reads TGTGCCAGCAGTAACCCCACGGCAGGGAATGAAAAACTGTTTTTT.

V is TRBV4-1 and J is TRBJ1-1; TRBD1 aligns across 10 bases. Trimming cost V 0 bases and J 0 bases; bases outside gene matches: 13. CDR1 and CDR2 from the germline V gene are MGHRA and YSYEKL. The length of the CDR3 is 20 residues. CDR3 amino acids: CASSQDDSVGQGFVNTEAFF. The CDR3 nucleotides read TGCGCCAGCAGCCAAGATGATAGCGTGGGACAGGGGTTCGTGAACACTGAAGCTTTCTTT.

This chain's CDR3 is CARYLYEQYF. CDR3 nucleotide sequence: TGTGCCAGGTATTTATACGAGCAGTACTTC. This chain links TRBV9 with TRBJ2-7; D remains ambiguous. The germline CDR1 and CDR2 sequences are SGDLS and YYNGEE. The CDR3 consists of 10 residues. Trimming shortened V by 8 bases and J by 4 bases, and 7 bases separated the two germline ends.

The chain combines TRBV27 with TRBJ1-4; the D is unclear. Germline V gene lookup returns CDR1 MNHEY and CDR2 SMNVEV (reference sequence). Trimming took off 6 bases at V and 1 base at J, with 9 bases between the two ends. This CDR3 is built from 14 residues. CDR3 in DNA: TGTGCCAGCAGCCCAACTCAAACTAATGAAAAACTGTTTTTT. Translating gives CASSPTQTNEKLFF.

V gene TRBV30 combines with J gene TRBJ1-6; tentative D call: TRBD1 (5 bases). V was pared by 6 bases and J by 7 bases, with 13 bases between. The CDR3 covers 13 residues. Germline lookup yields CDR1 GTSNPN and CDR2 SVGIG (reference sequence). The CDR3 protein is CACGTGGNSPLHF. The CDR3 DNA reads TGTGCCTGCGGGACGGGGGGGAATTCACCCCTCCACTTT.

This sequence joins TRBV7-9 and TRBJ2-1, with 12 bases matching TRBD2. Germline CDR1 reads SEHNR; CDR2 reads FQNEAQ (reference sequence). The CDR3 totals 16 residues. V dropped 4 bases and J dropped 5; count of bases not matched to a gene: 6. The CDR3 DNA follows: TGTGCCAGCAGCTCGCGACTAGCGGGGGTTAACAATGAGCAGTTCTTC. This encodes CASSSRLAGVNNEQFF.

The rearrangement joins TRBV7-2 to TRBJ2-7; D perhaps matches TRBD2 (6 bases). CDR1 SGHTA and CDR2 FQGNSA come from the germline V gene. The CDR3 extends over 13 amino acids. V was shortened by 8 bases and J by 4 bases, with 15 bases between the two germline ends. For the CDR3, the DNA is TGTGCCAGCGGAAGGACTATTTCTTACGAGCAGTACTTC. Protein sequence: CASGRTISYEQYF.

The rearrangement links TRBV6-5 to TRBJ2-5; tentatively, D is TRBD2 (6 bases). Deletions cut 4 bases from V and 5 bases from J, with 14 bases between. The CDR3 has 14 residues. Germline V gene sequence: CDR1 MNHEY, CDR2 SVGAGI. This CDR3 is CASSWDSPGETQYF. The DNA for the CDR3 is TGTGCCAGCAGTTGGGACTCCCCGGGGGAGACCCAGTACTTC.

The genes are TRBV19 and TRBJ2-7; 11 nucleotides align to TRBD1. V shed 3 bases and J 2 bases; nucleotides not matched to a gene: 0. The CDR3 has 14 amino acids. The germline CDR1 and CDR2 sequences are LNHDA and SQIVND (reference sequence). The CDR3 sequence is CASSMGQGAYEQYF. CDR3 coding DNA: TGTGCCAGTAGTATGGGACAGGGGGCCTACGAGCAGTACTTC.

J is TRBJ2-7 and V is TRBV11-2; 8 positions match TRBD1. CDR1 SGHAT and CDR2 FQNNGV come from the germline V gene. The CDR3 is 14 amino acids. The ends lost 5 bases at V and 0 bases at J; junction bases unmatched: 3. Here the CDR3 DNA reads TGTGCCAGCAGCCGGGACAGGAGCTCCTACGAGCAGTACTTC. This translates into CASSRDRSSYEQYF.